This entry concerns a single T cell receptor beta chain. Its recognized antigen is unknown. For sequencing, a NextSeq 550 was employed. The Human TCR Profiling Kit (MiLaboratory) was used to prepare UMI-labeled 5' RACE TRB cDNA libraries. cDNA synthesis used the entire amount of extracted RNA, and PCR amplification then used the entire amount of cDNA produced. Libraries were prepared in parallel with an identical number of PCR cycles. As for the authors' bioinformatics: With a requirement of at least two reads per UMI, MIGEC and MiXCR extracted about 50,000 +/- 10,000 unique UMI-labeled TRB cDNA molecules per library. Each library averaged roughly 36,000 +/- 9,600 functional in-frame TRB CDR3 nucleotide clonotypes without stop codons. After downsampling to 5000 UMI-labeled TRB molecules per sample, diversity metrics, including normalized Shannon-Wiener and Chao1, were computed in VDJtools. Clonotype-size-weighted physicochemical properties of the central five CDR3 residues (interaction energy, strength, volume and Kidera factor 4) were computed in VDJtools. With the reads reprocessed by TCRdb, a single entry stands for each CDR3 protein sequence and no DNA is reported. Here the V and J calls rest on TCRdb's processing, not on the authors' analysis. The sample table gives 150,000 or so distinct CDR3 sequences. The ten largest account for 0.45% to 0.6% of the sample.

Sequences MDHEN (CDR1) and SYDVKM (CDR2) are obtained from the germline V gene. The CDR3 runs 16 residues from the cysteine to the phenylalanine. DNA is not on record. This entry belongs to a study of CXCR3-negative and CXCR3-positive naive CD8 T cells (dated by TCRdb to about 2019). Describing the broader study: In total, about 135 million TRB reads were obtained, corresponding to roughly 1.5 +/- 0.3 million reads per library. Diversity and physicochemical repertoire analyses covered approximately 10 donors pooled from two independent experiments. The TRBV-TRBJ cluster analysis covered naive subsets from a handful of donors and memory cells from 3 donors.

The full study reports these points: Because surface CD5, which is linked to self-reactivity in mice, was comparable between the naive subsets, TCR interaction strength was also inferred from TRB CDR3 physicochemical properties. Naive CXCR3-negative and CXCR3-positive cells from the same donor showed similar TRBV-TRBJ usage, whereas memory cells showed distinct patterns. Compared with CXCR3-negative naive cells, CXCR3-positive naive cells had TRB CDR3s with higher hydrophobicity (lower Kidera factor 4), lower energy, and higher strength and volume indices. Comparably high repertoire diversity was found in both naive subsets, whereas much lower repertoire diversity was found in memory CD8+ T cells. Freshly isolated PBMCs were used for most assays because CXCR3 expression went down partially after cryopreservation.

For every CD8+ T cell subset, 250,000 to 300,000 cells were flow-sorted straight into RLT lysis buffer, and each subset was sorted in triplicate. To exclude memory contaminants, naive CD8+ T cells were stringently defined as CD45RO-CCR7+CD27+CD95-. Using standard density gradient centrifugation, peripheral blood mononuclear cells were isolated from buffy coats. A FACSAria III was used to flow-sort naive CXCR3-negative and CXCR3-positive CD8+ T cells. Total RNA was extracted from sorted cells using an RNeasy Mini Kit. Source material: naive CXCR3+ CD8+ T cells from blood. The label giving this sample's cell subset or site can be read as: CD45RO-CCR7+CD27+CD95- naive CD8+ T cells expressing CXCR3 (TNR3+). The sequence derives from a human donor in good health. Some clones in this sample may be carry-over from other donors' samples. The chain links TRBV28 with TRBJ2-7; the TRBD2 assignment by TCRdb is unverifiable without DNA. This receptor carries the CDR3 CASSSLLSGGYGEQYF. Full variable domain (CDR3 extended with the reference TRBV28 and TRBJ2-7 proteins): DVKVTQSSRYLVKRTGEKVFLECVQDMDHENMFWYRQDPGLGLRLIYFSYDVKMKEKGDIPEGYSVSREKKERFSLILESASTNQTSMYLCASSSLLSGGYGEQYFGPGTRLTVT.